Listed here is a single T cell receptor (beta chain). Antigen unknown. The CDR3 has 15 residues. Trimming removed 6 bases from V and 8 bases from J, with 20 bases in between. Germline V gene lookup returns CDR1 SGHTA and CDR2 FQGNSA. The record originates from a study of T cell responses to AZD1222 COVID-19 vaccine. Study results and limitations: Spike-specific TCR depth and breadth grew after two AZD1222 doses. Possibly, clonal diversity was underestimated; donors were largely white British and included more females. The CD4 TCRs associated with vaccination extended across spike and predominated at 160-218 and 743-854.

Clones were read by immunoSEQ multiplex PCR, and TCRdb kept only the in-frame ones, dropping some. The profile shows about 110,000 clones, about 90% of them singletons. The V call is TRBV7-2, the J call TRBJ2-1, with D perhaps matching TRBD1 (5 bases). Sequenced here: peripheral blood, sampled 28 days after the second AZD1222 dose. The TCR was taken from an adult who received the AZD1222 COVID-19 vaccine. CDR3 in DNA: TGTGCCAGCAGTTTTACCCCTCCCCCACAGGATGAGCAGTTCTTC. Translation gives CASSFTPPPQDEQFF.